This TCR beta chain was profiled in a study of shared clonotypes between healthy human individuals. Study-level results: Non-shared clonotypes were found to have lower generation probabilities than the clonotypes that were shared by all four of the sorted-subset donors.

Of note for this clone: Its antigen remains unknown.

Here immunoSEQ multiplex PCR was the method, and the copy in TCRdb shows in-frame clones only, minus some. The table has fewer than 200,000 clones, around 93% seen once. The germline V gene encodes CDR1 KGHSH and CDR2 LQKENI. The CDR3 is made up of 14 amino acids. The specimen sequenced was naive CD4+ T cells sorted from blood. As for subset: CD45RA+ positively selected. The source of this sequence is a woman in her thirties in good health. The chain links TRBV18 to TRBJ2-5, with D unresolved. The DNA end is more similar to TRBJ2-7, so the J call may be wrong. CDR3 in DNA: TGTGCCAGCTCGCTAGATCCGTTAACCTACGAGCAGTACTTC. Translated: CASSLDPLTYEQYF.